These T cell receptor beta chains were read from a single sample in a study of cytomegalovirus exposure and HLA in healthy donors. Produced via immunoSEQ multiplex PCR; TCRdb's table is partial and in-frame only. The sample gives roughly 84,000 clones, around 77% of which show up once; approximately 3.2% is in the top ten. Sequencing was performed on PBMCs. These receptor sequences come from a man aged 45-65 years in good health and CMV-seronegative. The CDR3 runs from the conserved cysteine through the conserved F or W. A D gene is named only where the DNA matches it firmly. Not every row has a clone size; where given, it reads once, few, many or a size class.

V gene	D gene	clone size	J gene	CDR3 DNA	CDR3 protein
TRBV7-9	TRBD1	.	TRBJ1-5	TGTGCCAGCAGCTTAGGACAGGGGGATCAGCCCCAGCATTTT	CASSLGQGDQPQHF
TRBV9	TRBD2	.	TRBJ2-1	TGTGCCAGCAGCCCCCTGGGGACTAGCGGGGTGAATGAGCAGTTCTTC	CASSPLGTSGVNEQFF
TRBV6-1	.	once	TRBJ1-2	TGTGCCAGCAGTGATCAAGGGGTCCCCAATGGCTACACCTTC	CASSDQGVPNGYTF
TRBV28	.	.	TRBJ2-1	TGTGCCAGCAATAGGGGCTATGAGCAGTTCTTC	CASNRGYEQFF
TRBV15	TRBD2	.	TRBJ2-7	TGTGCCACCAGCAGAGACTCTAGCGGAAGCTACGAGCAGTACTTC	CATSRDSSGSYEQYF
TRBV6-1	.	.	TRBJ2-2	TGTGCCAGCAGTGAACGGGTCACCGGGGAGCTGTTTTTT	CASSERVTGELFF
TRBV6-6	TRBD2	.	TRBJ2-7	TGTGCCAGCAGTTACCAGATTGACGGGGGGGGCGAGCAGTACTTC	CASSYQIDGGGEQYF
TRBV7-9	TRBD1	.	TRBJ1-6	TGTGCCAGCACCCCCGGACAGGATTTGGGTTCACCCCTCCACTTT	CASTPGQDLGSPLHF
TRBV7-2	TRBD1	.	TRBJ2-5	TGTGCCAGCAGCAGGGACAGGGGACAAGAGACCCAGTACTTC	CASSRDRGQETQYF
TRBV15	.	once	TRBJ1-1	TGTGCCACCAGCAGATTCACACAAGCCACGATCGGGGGAAACACTGAAGCTTTCTTT	CATSRFTQATIGGNTEAFF
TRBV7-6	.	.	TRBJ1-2	TGTGCCAGCAGCTTAGCGGCGGAGACTCCGTCCCTCTATGGCTACACCTTC	CASSLAAETPSLYGYTF
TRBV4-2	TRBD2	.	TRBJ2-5	TGTGCCAGCAGCCAGGAGCGGGGCCAAGAGACCCAGTACTTC	CASSQERGQETQYF
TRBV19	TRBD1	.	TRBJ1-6	TGTGCCAGTAGTATAGTGGGGACAGTCAATTCACCCCTCCACTTT	CASSIVGTVNSPLHF
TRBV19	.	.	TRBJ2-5	TGTGCCAGTAGTACCACTAGCAGTTCTCAGTACTTC	CASSTTSSSQYF
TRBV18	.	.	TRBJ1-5	TGTGCCAGCTCACCCTCCGGGGGGAGTCAGCCCCAGCATTTT	CASSPSGGSQPQHF
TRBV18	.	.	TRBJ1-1	TGTGCCAGCTCACCACCGCGGGGGGGGGTTAGGACTGAAGCTTTCTTT	CASSPPRGGVRTEAFF
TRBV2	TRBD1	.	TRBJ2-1	TGTGCCAGCAGCCTGGGGGGACAGGGGGGAAATGAGCAGTTCTTC	CASSLGGQGGNEQFF
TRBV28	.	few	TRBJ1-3	TGTGCCAGCAGCCATATCCAGGTGGGCAGCCTTGGAAACACCATATATTTT	CASSHIQVGSLGNTIYF
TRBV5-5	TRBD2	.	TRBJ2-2	TGTGCCAGCAGCTTGGCTCGAGCGGGGGGCCTGTGGACCGGGGAGCTGTTTTTT	CASSLARAGGLWTGELFF
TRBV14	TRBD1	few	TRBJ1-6	TGTGCCAGGGACAGGGGGGAGCGTTCCTATAATTCACCCCTCCACTTT	CARDRGERSYNSPLHF
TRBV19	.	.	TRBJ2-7	TGTGCCAGTAGTATATTCCGAGGGGGCTCCTACGAGCAGTACTTC	CASSIFRGGSYEQYF
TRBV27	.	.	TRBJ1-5	TGTGCCAGCGGGGGCGAATATAGCAATCAGCCCCAGCATTTT	CASGGEYSNQPQHF
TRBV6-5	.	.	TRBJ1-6	TGTGCCAGCAAGGTGACAGAGAAATATAATTCACCCCTCCACTTT	CASKVTEKYNSPLHF
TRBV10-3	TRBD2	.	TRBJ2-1	TGTGCCATCGGGACTAGCGGGATGAGCTCCTACAATGAGCAGTTCTTC	CAIGTSGMSSYNEQFF
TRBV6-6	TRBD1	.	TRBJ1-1	TGTGCCAGCGGGTCCGCAGGGGGTGTTCCCACTGAAGCTTTCTTT	CASGSAGGVPTEAFF
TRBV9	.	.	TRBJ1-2	TGTGCCAGCAGCCGAGACAGATATGGCTACACCTTC	CASSRDRYGYTF
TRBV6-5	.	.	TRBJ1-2	TGTGCCAGCAGAGTGCAGGGTTGGGGCTACACCTTC	CASRVQGWGYTF